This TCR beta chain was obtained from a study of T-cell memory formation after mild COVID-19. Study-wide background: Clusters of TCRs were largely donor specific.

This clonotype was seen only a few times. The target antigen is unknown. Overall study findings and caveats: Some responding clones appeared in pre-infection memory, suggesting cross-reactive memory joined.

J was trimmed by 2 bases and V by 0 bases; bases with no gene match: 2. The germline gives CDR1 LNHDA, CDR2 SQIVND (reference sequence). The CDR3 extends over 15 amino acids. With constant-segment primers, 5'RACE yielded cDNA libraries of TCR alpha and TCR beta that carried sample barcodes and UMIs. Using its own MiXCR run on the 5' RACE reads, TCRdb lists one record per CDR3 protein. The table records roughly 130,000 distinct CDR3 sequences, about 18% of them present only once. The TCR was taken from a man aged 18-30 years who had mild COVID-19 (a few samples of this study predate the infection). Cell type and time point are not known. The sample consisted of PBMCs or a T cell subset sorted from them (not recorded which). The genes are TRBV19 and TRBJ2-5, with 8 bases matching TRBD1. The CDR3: CASSIDGQGQETQYF. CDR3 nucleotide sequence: TGTGCCAGTAGTATAGACGGACAGGGACAAGAGACCCAGTACTTC.